This T cell receptor beta chain was sequenced during a study of blood T cell repertoires in COVID-19 (TCRdb year 2020). General notes on the study: Collaborator samples came from the United States, Italy and Spain and covered acute and convalescent phases of COVID-19. The material from the prospective study consisted of cDNA or gDNA derived from T cells, B-cell-depleted T cells, or PBMCs. Deeply sampled blood TCRbeta repertoires from subjects exposed to, actively infected with, or recovered from COVID-19 were included in the dataset. The repertoires were released in a freely available public database intended as a resource for research on the immune response to SARS-CoV-2. Samples were obtained from the ongoing ImmuneRACE study (first 160 participants) and from over 1,000 subjects provided by 6 global collaborators. Sample metadata almost always included a de-identified subject ID, COVID-19 status, age in years and sex. Where HLA class I and class II types were available, the types were taken from metadata supplied by the sample provider, not from assay-based typing.

Whole blood was collected in K2EDTA tubes by collaborating institutions according to the institutions' own protocols. Collaborator samples were shipped for TCRbeta analysis as frozen whole blood, isolated PBMCs, or DNA extracted from either sample type. Trimming leaves V shorter by 7 bases and J shorter by 5 bases, with the junction holding 5 bases beyond the gene matches. Its CDR3 holds 13 amino acids, cysteine through phenylalanine. The CDR3 DNA has 39 bases and is translated from base 1. The germline V gene (reference sequence) specifies LNHDA as CDR1 and SQIVND as CDR2. This clone was seen only once. Its antigen is unknown. No much larger clone exists at a distance of one base, and base qualities are not known. TCRbeta CDR3 regions were amplified from genomic DNA using the immunoSEQ Assay, a bias-controlled multiplex PCR. The authors processed their data as follows. Within the assay, amplification of reference gene primers was used to estimate how many nucleated cells each sample contained. Sequence reads were collapsed and filtered to measure the absolute abundance of every unique TCRbeta CDR3 rearrangement. Productive Simpson clonality was computed per sample as the square root of Simpson's diversity index over productive rearrangements. The source is immuneACCESS, and TCRdb retained only in-frame sequences with V and J called. Part of the clones is not carried over; for the studies checked, unresolved V genes explain less than half of this, and the remainder is unexplained. Clonal size and the V and J genes are those of that table, whereas D and trimming came from the DNA. Present in this sample are 140,000 or so clones, roughly 80% of which were seen just once. Jointly, the top ten make up over 7% of the sample.

Broad study findings and their caveats: Clinical and demographic metadata were provided uncurated, with the amount varying by source and participant.

The sequence came from a man aged 50 or older with active or convalescent COVID-19. This chain joins TRBV19 to TRBJ1-1; TRBD1 aligns with 9 central bases. Sequenced: peripheral blood. The DNA sequence is given as TGTGCCAGTACCCAGACAGGGGGGACTGAAGCTTTCTTT. Its translation is CASTQTGGTEAFF.